The rows below give T cell receptor beta chains drawn from one sample of a study of control samples from healthy donors and cancer patients. Only in-frame clones appear in the TCRdb table, and some are missing; sequencing was by immunoSEQ multiplex PCR. The data hold around 180,000 clones, with around 88% observed a single time. The sequencing sample was made of blood. These receptors were obtained from a woman aged 25 to 45 in good health. The CDR3 runs from the conserved cysteine through the conserved F or W. D genes are given only for firm matches. Clone sizes are given selectively: once, few, many, or a class where the clone is expanded.

j_call | d_call | clone_size | cdr3_length | v_call | cdr3_nt | cdr3_aa
TRBJ2-5 | - | - | 13 | TRBV6-6 | TGTGCCAGCAGATACGGGGCGGAAGAGACCCAGTACTTC | CASRYGAEETQYF
TRBJ2-2 | - | - | 13 | TRBV12-3/TRBV12-4 | TGTGCCAGCAGTTTAGCGCGGGACAGGGAGCTGTTTTTT | CASSLARDRELFF
TRBJ1-1 | TRBD1 | once | 18 | TRBV4-1 | TGCGCCAGCAGCCAAGGGCAGGGGGCGCAGAGGGGGAACACTGAAGCTTTCTTT | CASSQGQGAQRGNTEAFF
TRBJ1-1 | - | - | 13 | TRBV29-1 | TGCAGCGCCTTCCACGGGGTAGGCACTGAAGCTTTCTTT | CSAFHGVGTEAFF
TRBJ2-5 | TRBD1 | - | 14 | TRBV28 | TGTGCCAGCTGGGGACAGGGGGATTCAGAGACCCAGTACTTC | CASWGQGDSETQYF
TRBJ2-1 | TRBD1 | - | 17 | TRBV23-1 | TGCGCCAGCAGTCACCCTCCCGGGACAGGGCTTGTCAATGAGCAGTTCTTC | CASSHPPGTGLVNEQFF
TRBJ1-5 | TRBD1 | - | 12 | TRBV19 | TGTGCCACCAGGGGGGAAAAGCAGCCCCAGCATTTT | CATRGEKQPQHF
TRBJ2-1 | TRBD2 | - | 16 | TRBV28 | TGTGCCAGCAGCAGAACCGGACTAGCATCCTACAATGAGCAGTTCTTC | CASSRTGLASYNEQFF
TRBJ1-5 | TRBD1 | - | 14 | TRBV2 | TGTGCCAGCAGTGACGGGACAGTGAATCAGCCCCAGCATTTT | CASSDGTVNQPQHF
TRBJ2-7 | TRBD1 | - | 13 | TRBV6-5 | TGTGCCAGCAGGCCGGGACAGTCCTACGAGCAGTACTTC | CASRPGQSYEQYF
TRBJ1-1 | - | - | 15 | TRBV6-6 | TGTGCCAGCCATTCTAGCCTGGTCAGCAACACTGAAGCTTTCTTT | CASHSSLVSNTEAFF
TRBJ2-1 | - | - | 16 | TRBV5-1 | TGCGCCAGCAGCGGAGGACCGGGAACACCCTACAATGAGCAGTTCTTC | CASSGGPGTPYNEQFF
TRBJ1-1 | - | - | 14 | TRBV4-1 | TGCGCCAGCAGCCTGGGCACGATGAACACTGAAGCTTTCTTT | CASSLGTMNTEAFF
TRBJ2-7 | - | - | 18 | TRBV4-2 | TGTGCCAGCAGCCAAGAGGGGTTACGGGACACCCTCTCCTACGAGCAGTACTTC | CASSQEGLRDTLSYEQYF
TRBJ2-5 | - | - | 13 | TRBV2 | TGTGCCAGCAGTGTGGGCCAGGGAGAGACCCAGTACTTC | CASSVGQGETQYF
TRBJ1-1 | - | - | 13 | TRBV29-1 | TGCAGCGTTGTCGACAGGATGAACACTGAAGCTTTCTTT | CSVVDRMNTEAFF
TRBJ1-4 | TRBD1 | - | 15 | TRBV27 | TGTGCCAGCACCCACAGGGGGCTTTCTAATGAAAAACTGTTTTTT | CASTHRGLSNEKLFF
TRBJ2-7 | TRBD1 | - | 14 | TRBV27 | TGTGCCAGCAGTTTACCCGGGACAGGGTTCGAGCAGTACTTC | CASSLPGTGFEQYF
TRBJ1-1 | - | few | 13 | TRBV29-1 | TGCAGCGGCGGATGGGATGATTACACTGAAGCTTTCTTT | CSGGWDDYTEAFF
TRBJ1-5 | - | - | 14 | TRBV30 | TGTGCCTGGAGCCAAGTAGGGGACGGTCAGCCCCAGCATTTT | CAWSQVGDGQPQHF
TRBJ2-5 | - | - | 16 | TRBV5-5 | TGTGCCAGCAGCAAAGGGACGCAACGGGCATGGGAGACCCAGTACTTC | CASSKGTQRAWETQYF
TRBJ2-1 | - | - | 12 | TRBV13 | TGTGCCAGCAGCCAAGGGGGTAGCGAGCAGTTCTTC | CASSQGGSEQFF
TRBJ1-4 | TRBD1 | - | 15 | TRBV28 | TGTGCCAGCAGTTTGGGGGGACAGAGAAATGAAAAACTGTTTTTT | CASSLGGQRNEKLFF
TRBJ2-3 | TRBD2 | - | 16 | TRBV7-6 | TGTGCCAGCAGCTTAGACCGCGGGAGGGCAACAGATACGCAGTATTTT | CASSLDRGRATDTQYF
TRBJ1-3 | TRBD1 | few | 15 | TRBV4-1 | TGCGCCAGCAGCCTCGGGACAGGCGGAGGAAACACCATATATTTT | CASSLGTGGGNTIYF
TRBJ2-7 | - | - | 12 | TRBV29-1 | TGCAGCGTTGGGGACCGGTCCTACGAGCAGTACTTC | CSVGDRSYEQYF
TRBJ1-5 | TRBD1 | - | 17 | TRBV5-1 | TGCGCCAGCAGCTTGACCCCAACAGGGGAGGGCAATCAGCCCCAGCATTTT | CASSLTPTGEGNQPQHF
TRBJ2-5 | - | - | 14 | TRBV6-5 | TGTGCCAGCAGACCCAACGTTTGGCGAGAGACCCAGTACTTC | CASRPNVWRETQYF
TRBJ2-5 | - | - | 15 | TRBV18 | TGTGCCAGCTCACCACCGAGGGGAGGCGAAGAGACCCAGTACTTC | CASSPPRGGEETQYF
TRBJ1-5 | - | - | 16 | TRBV6-4 | TGTGCCAGCAGTGACTCGGAGGGACATAGCAATCAGCCCCAGCATTTT | CASSDSEGHSNQPQHF
TRBJ1-1 | - | - | 14 | TRBV5-1 | TGCGCCAGCAGCTTGGCCCCTCGGGACACTGAAGCTTTCTTT | CASSLAPRDTEAFF
TRBJ1-6 | - | - | 16 | TRBV2 | TGTGCCAGCAGTGCATCAAGGGTGTCGAGGAATTCACCCCTCCACTTT | CASSASRVSRNSPLHF
TRBJ1-1 | - | - | 14 | TRBV5-4 | TGTGCCAGCAGCTTGGAGCCAGCCAACACTGAAGCTTTCTTT | CASSLEPANTEAFF
TRBJ2-7 | - | few | 14 | TRBV2 | TGTGCCAGCAGATCCTCCGGGTCCCTGAGGGAGCAGTACTTC | CASRSSGSLREQYF
TRBJ2-3 | - | - | 14 | TRBV3-1/TRBV3-2 | TGTGCCAGCAGCCAAGATGCTAGCGCAGATACGCAGTATTTT | CASSQDASADTQYF
TRBJ2-1 | TRBD2 | - | 17 | TRBV15 | TGTGCCACCAGCAGAGAAGGGGGACTAGCAGTCTACAATGAGCAGTTCTTC | CATSREGGLAVYNEQFF
TRBJ1-2 | - | - | 14 | TRBV29-1 | TGCAGCGTGGGAAAGGGAGGCTTGGGCGGTGGCTACACCTTC | CSVGKGGLGGGYTF
TRBJ1-1 | - | few | 11 | TRBV2 | TGTGCCAGCTCATGGAACACTGAAGCTTTCTTT | CASSWNTEAFF
TRBJ2-7 | - | - | 14 | TRBV27 | TGTGCCAGCAGTCCAGGACAGATCTTCTACGAGCAGTACTTC | CASSPGQIFYEQYF
TRBJ1-5 | - | - | 14 | TRBV27 | TGTGCCAGCAGATCTGGACAGCGCAATCAGCCCCAGCATTTT | CASRSGQRNQPQHF
TRBJ1-1 | - | - | 13 | TRBV5-6 | TGTGCCAGCAGCTTGCTTTACCGGGCTGAAGCTTTCTTT | CASSLLYRAEAFF
TRBJ1-6 | - | - | 16 | TRBV18 | TGTGCCAGCTCACCCCGGACCAGGCCCTATAATTCACCCCTCCACTTT | CASSPRTRPYNSPLHF
TRBJ2-7 | TRBD2 | - | 15 | TRBV4-2 | TGTGCCAGCAGCCAAGAGGGGACTAGCTTCGTCGAGCAGTACTTC | CASSQEGTSFVEQYF
TRBJ2-7 | TRBD2 | - | 15 | TRBV11-2 | TGTGCCAGCAGCTTTGAACTAGCGAGAAACTACGAGCAGTACTTC | CASSFELARNYEQYF
TRBJ1-2 | - | - | 13 | TRBV15 | TGTGCCACCAGCAGAGATTCCCGGGATGGCTACACCTTC | CATSRDSRDGYTF
TRBJ1-4 | TRBD1 | - | 16 | TRBV7-9 | TGTGCCAGCAGCACCGGACAGGGGTTGTCGGGTGAAAAACTGTTTTTT | CASSTGQGLSGEKLFF
TRBJ1-2 | TRBD1 | - | 16 | TRBV14 | TGTGCCAGCAGCCAAGATATCAAAGGGGGCGCTTATGGCTACACCTTC | CASSQDIKGGAYGYTF
TRBJ1-1 | - | - | 11 | TRBV6-4 | TGTGCCATCCCCCCCCTGCTTAAAGCTTTCTTT | CAIPPLLKAFF
TRBJ2-1 | TRBD2 | - | 13 | TRBV15 | TGTGCCACGGAGCGGGAGTCCTACAATGAGCAGTTCTTC | CATERESYNEQFF
TRBJ1-6 | TRBD1 | few | 13 | TRBV28 | TGTGCCAGCAGCCGGGACAGCTATTCACCCCTCCACTTT | CASSRDSYSPLHF